The source of this T cell receptor (beta chain) is a study of T cell responses to AZD1222 COVID-19 vaccine. For the study at large: Second-dose groups at about 4 or about 12 weeks were pooled. Study-level points and caveats: Spike regions recognized by vaccine-associated CD4 TCRs spanned the protein, led by 160-218 and 743-854. Variant regions that are unmutated are reportedly the target of nearly half of spike-specific TCRs. At study baseline, merely roughly 6 AZD1222 recipients were seropositive.

CDR3 length equals 12 residues. Per germline, CDR1 SEHNR and CDR2 FQNEAQ (reference sequence). V dropped 5 bases and J dropped 4 bases, with 8 bases sitting between them. Here immunoSEQ multiplex PCR was the method, and the copy in TCRdb shows in-frame clones only, minus some. Among about 120,000 clones, 70% to 90% were seen once, and the ten largest hold approximately 9.6%. As for this clone: The antigen is unknown.

This TCR was sampled from an adult in good health. Specimen: peripheral blood, collected on day 0 of AZD1222 vaccination. The genes are TRBV7-9 and TRBJ1-2; D gene uncertain. CDR3 region: CASSAEGYGYTF. The CDR3 DNA follows: TGTGCCAGCAGCGCCGAGGGCTATGGCTACACCTTC.